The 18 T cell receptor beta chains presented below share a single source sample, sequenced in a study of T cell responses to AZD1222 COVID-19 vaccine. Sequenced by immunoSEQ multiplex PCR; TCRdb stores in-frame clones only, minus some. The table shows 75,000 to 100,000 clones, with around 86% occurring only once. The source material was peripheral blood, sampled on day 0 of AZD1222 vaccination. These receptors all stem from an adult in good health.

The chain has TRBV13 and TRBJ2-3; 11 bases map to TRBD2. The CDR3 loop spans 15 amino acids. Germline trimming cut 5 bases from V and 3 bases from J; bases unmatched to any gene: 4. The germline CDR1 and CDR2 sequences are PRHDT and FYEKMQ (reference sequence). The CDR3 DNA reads TGTGCCAGCAGCCATAGCGGGAGGGCTACAGATACGCAGTATTTT. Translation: CASSHSGRATDTQYF.

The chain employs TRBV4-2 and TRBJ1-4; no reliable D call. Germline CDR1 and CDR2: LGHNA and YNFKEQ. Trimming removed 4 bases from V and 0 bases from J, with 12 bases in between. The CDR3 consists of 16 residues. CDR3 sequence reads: CASSPVSYATNEKLFF. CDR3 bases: TGTGCCAGCAGCCCCGTATCATACGCAACTAATGAAAAACTGTTTTTT.

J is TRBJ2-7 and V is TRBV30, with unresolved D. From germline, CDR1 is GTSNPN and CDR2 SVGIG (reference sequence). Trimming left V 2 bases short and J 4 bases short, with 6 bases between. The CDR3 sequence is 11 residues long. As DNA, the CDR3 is TGTGCCTGGAGTATGAGTTACGAGCAGTACTTC. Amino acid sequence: CAWSMSYEQYF.

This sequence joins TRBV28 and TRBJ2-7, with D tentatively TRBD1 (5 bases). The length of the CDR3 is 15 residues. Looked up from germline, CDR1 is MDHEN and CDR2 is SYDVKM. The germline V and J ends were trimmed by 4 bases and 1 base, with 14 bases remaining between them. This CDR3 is CASSWTREGSYEQYF. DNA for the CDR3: TGTGCCAGCAGTTGGACAAGAGAAGGGTCCTACGAGCAGTACTTC.

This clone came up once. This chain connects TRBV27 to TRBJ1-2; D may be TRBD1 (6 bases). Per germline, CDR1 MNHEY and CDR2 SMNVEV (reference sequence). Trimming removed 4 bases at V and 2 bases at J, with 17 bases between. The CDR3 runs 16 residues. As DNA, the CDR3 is TGTGCCAGCAGTTCACTCCCAGACGACAGGAACTATGGCTACACCTTC. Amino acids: CASSSLPDDRNYGYTF.

This chain's CDR3 is CASSLAVTHGYTF. Here the CDR3 DNA reads TGTGCCAGCAGTTTAGCAGTGACCCATGGCTACACCTTC. The chain employs TRBV12-3 or TRBV12-4 and TRBJ1-2; no reliable D call. Trimming took 0 bases from V and 6 from J, leaving 8 bases between them. The CDR3 contains 13 residues.

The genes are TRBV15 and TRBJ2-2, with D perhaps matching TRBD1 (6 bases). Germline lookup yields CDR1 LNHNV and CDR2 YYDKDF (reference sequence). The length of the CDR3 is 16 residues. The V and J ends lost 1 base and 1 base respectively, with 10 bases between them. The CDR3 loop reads CATSRGRTENTGELFF. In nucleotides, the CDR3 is TGTGCCACCAGCAGAGGCCGGACAGAGAACACCGGGGAGCTGTTTTTT.

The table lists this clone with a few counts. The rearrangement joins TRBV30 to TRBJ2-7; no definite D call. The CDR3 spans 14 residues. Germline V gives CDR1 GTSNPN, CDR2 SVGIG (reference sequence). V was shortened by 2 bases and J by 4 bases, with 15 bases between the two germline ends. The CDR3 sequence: CAWSLERRRYEQYF. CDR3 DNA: TGTGCCTGGAGTTTAGAACGACGGAGATACGAGCAGTACTTC.

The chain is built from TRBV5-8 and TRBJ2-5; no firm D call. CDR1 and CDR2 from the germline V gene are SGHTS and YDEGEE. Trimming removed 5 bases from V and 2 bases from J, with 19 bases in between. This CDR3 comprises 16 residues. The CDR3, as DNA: TGTGCCAGCAGTCATCAACGGAGCACCACACAAGAGACCCAGTACTTC. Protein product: CASSHQRSTTQETQYF. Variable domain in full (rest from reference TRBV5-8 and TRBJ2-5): EAGVTQSPTHLIKTRGQQATLRCSPISGHTSVYWYQQALGLGLQFLLWYDEGEERNRGNFPPRFSGRQFPNYSSELNVNALELEDSALYLCASSHQRSTTQETQYFGPGTRLLVL.

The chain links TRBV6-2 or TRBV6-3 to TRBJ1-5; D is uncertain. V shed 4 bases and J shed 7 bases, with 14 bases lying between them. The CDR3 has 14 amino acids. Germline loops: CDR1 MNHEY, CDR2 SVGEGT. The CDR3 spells CASSSPVLSQPQHF. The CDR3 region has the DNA TGTGCCAGCAGTTCCCCCGTTTTGTCCCAGCCCCAGCATTTT.

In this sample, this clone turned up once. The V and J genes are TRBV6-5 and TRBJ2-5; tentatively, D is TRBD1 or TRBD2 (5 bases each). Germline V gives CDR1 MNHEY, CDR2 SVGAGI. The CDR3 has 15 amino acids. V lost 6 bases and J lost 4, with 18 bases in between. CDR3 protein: CASSHQGAGPETQYF. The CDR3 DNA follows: TGTGCCAGCAGCCACCAAGGGGCGGGTCCAGAGACCCAGTACTTC.

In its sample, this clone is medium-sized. CDR3 sequence: CASSIDNGELFF. The CDR3 coding sequence is TGTGCCAGTAGTATAGACAACGGGGAGCTGTTTTTT. V is TRBV19 and J is TRBJ2-2; unclear D gene. CDR3 length equals 12 residues. CDR1 is LNHDA and CDR2 is SQIVND in the germline V gene (reference sequence). The V and J ends lost 0 bases and 7 bases respectively, with 3 bases between them.

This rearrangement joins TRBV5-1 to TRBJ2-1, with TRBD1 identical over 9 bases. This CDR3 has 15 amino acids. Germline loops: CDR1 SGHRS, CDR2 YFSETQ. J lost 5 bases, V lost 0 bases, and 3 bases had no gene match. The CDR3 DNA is TGCGCCAGCAGCTTGGGGACAGGGGAACACAATGAGCAGTTCTTC. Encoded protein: CASSLGTGEHNEQFF.

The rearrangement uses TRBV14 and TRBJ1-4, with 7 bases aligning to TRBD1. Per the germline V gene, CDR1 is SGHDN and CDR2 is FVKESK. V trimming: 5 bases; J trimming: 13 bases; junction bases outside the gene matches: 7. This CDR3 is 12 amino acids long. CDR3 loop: CASSVTGQVLFF. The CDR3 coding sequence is TGTGCCAGCAGCGTGACAGGGCAGGTACTGTTTTTT.

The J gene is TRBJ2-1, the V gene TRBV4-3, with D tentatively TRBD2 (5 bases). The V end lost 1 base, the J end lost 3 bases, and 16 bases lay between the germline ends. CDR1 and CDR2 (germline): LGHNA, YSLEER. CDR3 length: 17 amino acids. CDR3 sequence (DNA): TGCGCCAGCAGCCAAGTAGTAGGTCTAGCTGACTACAATGAGCAGTTCTTC. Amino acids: CASSQVVGLADYNEQFF.

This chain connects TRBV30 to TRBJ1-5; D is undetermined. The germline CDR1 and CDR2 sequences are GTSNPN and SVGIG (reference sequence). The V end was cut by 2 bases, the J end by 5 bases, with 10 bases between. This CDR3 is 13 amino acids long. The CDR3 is CAWSPQTDQPQHF. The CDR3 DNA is TGTGCCTGGAGTCCCCAGACGGATCAGCCCCAGCATTTT.

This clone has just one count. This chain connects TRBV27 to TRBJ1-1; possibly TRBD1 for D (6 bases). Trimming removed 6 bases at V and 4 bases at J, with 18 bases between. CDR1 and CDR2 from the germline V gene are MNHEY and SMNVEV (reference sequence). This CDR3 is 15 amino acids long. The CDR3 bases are TGTGCCAGCAGGGGGACAAGTACCCGAGGCACTGAAGCTTTCTTT. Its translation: CASRGTSTRGTEAFF.

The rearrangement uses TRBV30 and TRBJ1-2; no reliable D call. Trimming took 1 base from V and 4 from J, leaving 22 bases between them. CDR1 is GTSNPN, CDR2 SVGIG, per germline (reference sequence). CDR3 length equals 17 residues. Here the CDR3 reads CAWSATWEEDRSYGYTF. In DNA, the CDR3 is TGTGCCTGGAGTGCTACATGGGAGGAGGATAGAAGCTATGGCTACACCTTC.